The 12 T cell receptor beta chains below were found in one sample sequenced in a study of T cells in Graves' hyperthyroidism and ophthalmopathy (dated 2019 in TCRdb). The library was generated by multiplex PCR. TCRdb records Illumina HiSeq 2000 as the sequencer. The TCR beta CDR3 regions were amplified from the RNA transcripts. For the first round of RT-PCR on the TCR CDR3, the HTBI primer set was used together with the Qiagen OneStep RT-PCR kit. The public reads were reanalyzed by TCRdb: fastp trimming at Q25, MiXCR alignment, in-frame beta chains only. Rows are combined by CDR3 protein, so each entry shows the most common genes and DNA. The sample table contains more than 300,000 distinct CDR3 sequences; only one count was recorded for about 17% of them. Clones ranked in the top ten supply 34% of the sample. The sequencing input was blood. These receptors originate from a woman aged 30 to 39 with Graves' hyperthyroidism that later progressed to Graves' ophthalmopathy.

Many counts were recorded for this clonotype. This rearrangement joins TRBV5-1 to TRBJ2-7, with 8 bases lining up with TRBD1. The V gene end was trimmed by 4 bases and the J gene end by 4 bases; junction bases not matched to a gene: 13. Germline V gives CDR1 SGHRS, CDR2 YFSETQ. This CDR3 spans 16 amino acids. The CDR3 DNA follows: TGCGCCAGCAGCATAGGACAGGGAGGTTCGTTGTACGAGCAGTACTTC. This translates into CASSIGQGGSLYEQYF.

This clonotype appeared many times. The chain combines TRBV4-2 with TRBJ1-5; tentative D call: TRBD1 (5 bases). V lost 0 bases and J lost 6, with 9 bases in between. This CDR3 is 14 amino acids long. The germline CDR1 and CDR2 sequences are LGHNA and YNFKEQ. CDR3 residues: CASSQEQARQPQHF. In nucleotides, the CDR3 is TGTGCCAGCAGCCAAGAACAGGCCCGTCAGCCCCAGCATTTT.

At least ten counts were recorded for this clonotype. This chain links TRBV28 with TRBJ1-2; D gene unclear. The CDR3 totals 14 residues. The germline CDR1 and CDR2 sequences are MDHEN and SYDVKM. V lost 4 bases and J lost 13, with 22 bases in between. Here the CDR3 reads CASSYGSGGLNCTF. Here the CDR3 DNA reads TGTGCCAGCAGTTATGGCAGTGGAGGGTTAAATTGCACCTTC.

This clonotype was seen many times. The chain joins TRBV11-2 to TRBJ2-2; D is ambiguous. Germline CDR1 SGHAT, CDR2 FQNNGV. Trimming pared 3 bases from V and 0 bases from J, leaving 11 bases between. The CDR3 consists of 16 residues. The CDR3 loop is CASSLGKRTNTGELFF. CDR3 sequence (DNA): TGTGCCAGCAGCTTGGGGAAGCGAACGAACACCGGGGAGCTGTTTTTT.

This clonotype occurred many times. The V and J genes are TRBV7-9 and TRBJ2-1; perhaps TRBD2 as D (6 bases). From germline, CDR1 is SEHNR and CDR2 FQNEAQ (reference sequence). V lost 5 bases, J lost 5 bases, and 13 bases lay in between. This CDR3 has 14 amino acids. In DNA, the CDR3 is TGTGCCAGCAGCAGTGGGACTTCAAACAATGAGCAGTTCTTC. This translates into CASSSGTSNNEQFF. The full variable domain, its missing parts supplied by reference TRBV7-9 and TRBJ2-1, is DTGVSQNPRHKITKRGQNVTFRCDPISEHNRLYWYRQTLGQGPEFLTYFQNEAQLEKSRLLSDRFSAERPKGSFSTLEIQRTEQGDSAMYLCASSSGTSNNEQFFGPGTRLTVL.

The rearrangement uses TRBV27 and TRBJ2-3; TRBD2 matches at 10 bases. Trimming removed 7 bases from V and 2 bases from J; junction bases left unmatched: 3. CDR1 MNHEY and CDR2 SMNVEV come from the germline V gene (reference sequence). CDR3 length: 14 residues. The CDR3: CASTTSGTTDTQYF. CDR3 sequence (DNA): TGTGCCAGCACAACTAGCGGGACCACAGATACGCAGTATTTT.

This clonotype was picked up a small number of times. The J gene is TRBJ2-2, the V gene TRBV5-1; either TRBD1 or TRBD2 may supply D (5 bases each). CDR1 and CDR2 (germline): SGHRS, YFSETQ. This CDR3 region has 16 residues. V lost 4 bases and J lost 1, with 14 bases in between. CDR3 coding DNA: TGCGCCAGCAGCCCACAAACGGGACGGAACACCGGGGAGCTGTTTTTT. Translation: CASSPQTGRNTGELFF.

This clonotype has just a few counts. The DNA of the CDR3 is TGCAGTGCTATTCGGACAGGACAGAGGGACACTGAAGCTTTCTTT. This translates into CSAIRTGQRDTEAFF. The rearrangement links TRBV20-1 to TRBJ1-1; 7 nucleotides match TRBD1. Germline trimming cut 4 bases from V and 3 bases from J; bases unmatched to any gene: 11. The CDR3 covers 15 residues. Germline loops: CDR1 DFQATT, CDR2 SNEGSKA (reference sequence).

This clonotype showed up many times. The chain is built from TRBV28 and TRBJ2-2, with 9 bases aligning to TRBD1. This CDR3 comprises 17 residues. V lost 1 base and J lost 1; bases outside the gene matches: 4. Germline CDR1 and CDR2: MDHEN and SYDVKM. CDR3 bases: TGTGCCAGCAGTTTATACGACAGGGGGGAGAACACCGGGGAGCTGTTTTTT. Protein product: CASSLYDRGENTGELFF.

This clonotype appeared many times. V gene TRBV7-2 combines with J gene TRBJ2-3; D remains unclear. V was clipped by 1 base and J by 2 bases, with 16 bases between them. The CDR3 contains 17 residues. Germline V CDR1 and CDR2: SGHTA, FQGNSA. CDR3 in amino acids: CASSLVVSAWVTDTQYF. In DNA, the CDR3 is TGTGCCAGCAGCTTAGTCGTATCAGCATGGGTCACAGATACGCAGTATTTT.

This clonotype was seen many times. The V call is TRBV2, the J call TRBJ2-7; TRBD2 agrees at 11 bases. Trimming removed 4 bases from V and 3 bases from J; junction bases left unmatched: 5. The germline CDR1 and CDR2 sequences are SNHLY and FYNNEI. The CDR3 is 15 amino acids. CDR3 DNA: TGTGCCAGCAGTGCTGTGACTAGCGGGATCTACGAGCAGTACTTC. Translation: CASSAVTSGIYEQYF.

This chain links TRBV14 with TRBJ1-3, with D perhaps TRBD1 (6 bases). Germline V gene lookup returns CDR1 SGHDN and CDR2 FVKESK. There are 16 residues in the CDR3. Trimming stripped 1 base from V and 2 bases from J, with 12 bases between. CDR3 in DNA: TGTGCCAGCAGCCAAGGGCCGACAGGTGCTGGAAACACCATATATTTT. It specifies CASSQGPTGAGNTIYF.